One T cell receptor beta chain is described in this entry. Its antigen is unknown. This sample is part of a study of a mutant IDH1 vaccine in newly diagnosed glioma. Turning to the study itself: Among treated patients, approximately 60% were male and 37.5% female, and mean age was around 40 years.

The CDR3 sequence is 14 residues long. Trimming took 0 bases from V and 4 from J; bases not matched to a gene: 2. CDR1 is SGHNT, CDR2 YYREEE, per germline (reference sequence). Time point described: week 23, last vaccination. The content of each vaccine dose was 300 ug of mutant IDH1 20-mer peptide, and topical imiquimod accompanied it. General study results and limits: Shifts in the top peripheral T cell clonotypes seemed unrelated to pseudoprogression.

The protocol was immunoSEQ multiplex PCR, while the TCRdb copy is restricted to in-frame clones and leaves out a portion. Here the sample spans 50,000 to 65,000 clones, 85% to 90% being singletons. The chain combines TRBV5-4 with TRBJ1-2, with 8 bases that match TRBD1. This receptor was identified in a middle-aged man with glioma. The starting material was PBMCs, obtained from a glioma patient whose treatment included an IDH1 peptide vaccine. The CDR3 bases are TGTGCCAGCAGCTTGGACAGGGGGGCCTATGGCTACACCTTC. Protein product: CASSLDRGAYGYTF.